This TCR beta chain was recovered during a study of blood T cells in healthy people across ages. Study overall: Capture via template switching afforded approximately one barcoded beta molecule per two T cells.

This clonotype was detected a few times. Its target is unknown. Combining a sample-barcoded 5' primer with a J-beta primer mix, a second PCR ran for roughly 7 to 12 cycles. One entry per CDR3 protein results from TCRdb running MiXCR on the 5' RACE reads. This table holds around 2 million distinct CDR3 sequences, around 40% found once. The sample providers were healthy Caucasian people from Russia, aged roughly 6 to 95. Regarding the study as a whole: The study could not conclusively compare naive and antigen-experienced cells, given its unsorted PBMCs. TCR beta diversity, measured per million T cells, fell in a roughly linear way with age.

The CDR3 contains 16 residues. CDR1 and CDR2 from the germline V gene are SGHVS and FNYEAQ. Deletions cut 5 bases from V and 3 bases from J, with 16 bases between. The sequenced sample was blood. The rearrangement links TRBV7-6 to TRBJ1-4; perhaps TRBD1 as D (5 bases). The TCR was taken from a human donor in good health. The chain's CDR3 is CASSQTGGWPNEKLFF. The DNA for the CDR3 is TGTGCCAGCAGCCAAACGGGGGGTTGGCCTAATGAAAAACTGTTTTTT.